This TCR beta chain was obtained from a study of technical replicates of blood from a few donors. The V gene's germline CDR1 is SGHDT and CDR2 YYEEEE. Trimming left V 0 bases short and J 10 bases short, with 17 bases between. This CDR3 has 16 amino acids. TCRdb's copy holds only in-frame clones and misses some; the assay was immunoSEQ multiplex PCR. The sample consists of about 66,000 clones, roughly 90% of them appearing once. The rearrangement links TRBV5-6 to TRBJ1-6; tentative D call: TRBD1 (6 bases). The clonotype was recovered from a human donor in good health. Some clones in this sample may be carry-over from other donors' samples. Source material: PBMCs. The CDR3 nucleotides read TGTGCCAGCAGCTTGGCCACAGGGACGAGGCGATCACCCCTCCACTTT. It is translated as CASSLATGTRRSPLHF.